This section outlines one TCR beta chain sequence together with its context. What this receptor recognizes is not known. One base away there is no much larger clone; base qualities are not given. These data belong to a study of shared clonotypes between healthy human individuals (dated by TCRdb to 2020 to 2021). Concerning the study at large: The cohort comprised a couple of women and three men aged 18 to 49 years. For each donor, CD4 naive and CD4 memory were each run on three plates, CD8 naive on two plates, and CD8 memory on one plate. The study deeply sequenced blood TCR repertoires of about 5 healthy adults to estimate repertoire size and the extent of clonotype sharing between individuals. To increase sequencing depth and limit assay-specific biases, TCR repertoire library preparation and sequencing were carried out by different laboratories using diverse techniques. Between about 0.85 and 8.9 billion PBMCs per donor were obtained by leukapheresis.

TCR CDR3 regions were amplified from genomic DNA by multiplex PCR using the deep immunoSEQ assay. For each cell subset, the extracted genomic DNA was distributed evenly across all wells of several immunoSEQ 96-well plates, and each plate served as one replicate. For sorted subsets, roughly 200 ng of genomic DNA, equivalent to about 30,000 T cell genomes, went into each replicate PCR. Purified libraries were quantified with a Qubit 3.0 fluorometer, sized on a Bioanalyzer 2100, and re-quantified with the KAPA Library Quantification kit. Every immunoSEQ 96-well plate was sequenced on a separate single-read 150-cycle Illumina NextSeq 550 flow cell. The original pipeline was this. Because the immunoSEQ output included only junctional sequences and no quality scores, the filtering could not be the same as the filtering used for full-length reads. Sequences were annotated with PyIR, a Python wrapper for IgBLAST v1.9, using IMGT germline references to assign V/J genes and CDR3. Reads were filtered out if the reads had weak V/J assignments (E-value above 1e-6), no CDR3, stop codons, out-of-frame junctions, or ambiguous translated residues. V3J clonotypes were defined as sequences sharing an identical inferred V gene, J gene, and CDR3 amino acid sequence. Percentage overlap between repertoires was calculated by dividing the number of shared unique clonotypes by the size of the smaller repertoire. RTK rarefaction, the Chao1 estimator, and Recon v2.1 estimates of unobserved clonotypes were used to assess repertoire richness. Generation probabilities were computed with OLGA for all TCRbeta clonotypes obtained by the gDNA method from several donors. TCRdb re-hosts the immuneACCESS table, in-frame sequences only. Its copies lack some clones; in the studies checked, an unresolved V gene accounts for under half of them, and the cause for the rest is not known. V, J and clone size derive from that table, while D and trimming were established from the DNA sequence. The sample table lists 500,000 to 700,000 clones, about 95% of them with a count of one. Over 0.1% of the sample comes from the top ten.

The study at large found these results: Naive subsets generally had larger estimated clonotype richness than memory subsets did. Because the study included a small number of donors, the genetic and exposure-history diversity represented was limited. Even with the large sequencing depth, rarefaction of the sorted-subset datasets indicated that sequencing was incomplete. Sampling was restricted to blood, and TCR repertoires in tissue are likely to differ from TCR repertoires in blood. Based on pairwise subsampling, the degree of clonotype sharing among donors was expected to be affected by sequencing depth. Clonotypes shared by all four sorted-subset donors showed higher generation probabilities than non-shared clonotypes. Across four donors, about 5.2% of naive CD4, 3% to 3.5% of naive CD8, approximately 2.5% of memory CD4, and over 0.35% of memory CD8 clonotypes were shared.

CD8 naive samples consisted of CD45RO-negative cells that were positively selected for CCR7, yielding a CD45RA+CCR7+ population without TemRA cells. The donors were healthy, HIV-negative adults with no recently reported acute infections or vaccinations. Only Caucasian adults living in Nashville, Tennessee, USA were represented among the donors. Blood was collected by leukapheresis, and PBMCs were isolated by Ficoll-Histopaque density gradient centrifugation and then cryopreserved in liquid nitrogen vapor phase. Purity and quantity of every magnetically sorted T cell population were checked by analytical flow cytometry. Each sorted fraction had its genomic DNA isolated and then quantified by UV absorbance on a Nanodrop 2000c. From the germline V gene (reference sequence), CDR1 is SEHNR and CDR2 is FQNEAQ. Cut back by 4 bases and 0 bases, the V and J ends lie 3 bases apart. Including the terminal cysteine and phenylalanine, the CDR3 comprises 13 residues. This entry keeps only the CDR3 DNA: 39 bases, framed from base 1.

The sample taken for sequencing was naive CD8+ T cells sorted from blood. This specimen's cell subset or site label, per the study, means: CD45RA+CCR7+. Recombination linked TRBV7-9 to TRBJ2-2; the D gene remains uncertain. This TCR was recovered from a young woman in good health. For the CDR3, the sequence is CASSYPNTGELFF. The bases read TGTGCCAGCAGCTACCCGAACACCGGGGAGCTGTTTTTT.